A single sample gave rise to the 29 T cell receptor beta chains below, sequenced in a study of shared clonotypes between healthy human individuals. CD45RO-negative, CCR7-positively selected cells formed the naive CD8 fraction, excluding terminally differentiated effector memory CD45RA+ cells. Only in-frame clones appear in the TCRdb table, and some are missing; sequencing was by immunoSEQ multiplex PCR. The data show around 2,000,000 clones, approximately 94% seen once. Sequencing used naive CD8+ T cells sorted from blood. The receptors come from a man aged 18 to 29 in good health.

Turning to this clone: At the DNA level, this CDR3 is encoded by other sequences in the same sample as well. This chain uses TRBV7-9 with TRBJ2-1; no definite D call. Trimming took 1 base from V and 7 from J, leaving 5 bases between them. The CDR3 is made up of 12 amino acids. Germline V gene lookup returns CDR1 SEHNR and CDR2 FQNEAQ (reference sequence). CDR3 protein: CASSLGENEQFF. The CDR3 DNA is TGTGCCAGCAGCTTAGGGGAAAATGAGCAGTTCTTC.

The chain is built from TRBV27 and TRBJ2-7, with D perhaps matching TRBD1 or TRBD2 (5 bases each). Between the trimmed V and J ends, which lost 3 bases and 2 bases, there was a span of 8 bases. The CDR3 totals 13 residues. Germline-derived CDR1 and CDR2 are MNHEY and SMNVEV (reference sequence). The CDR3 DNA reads TGTGCCAGCAGTTTGGGGGTCCCCTACGAGCAGTACTTC. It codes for CASSLGVPYEQYF.

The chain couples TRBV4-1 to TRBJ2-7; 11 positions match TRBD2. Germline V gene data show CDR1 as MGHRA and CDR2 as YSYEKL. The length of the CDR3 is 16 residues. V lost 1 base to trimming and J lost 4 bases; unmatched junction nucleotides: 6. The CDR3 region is CASSQVVAGGQYEQYF. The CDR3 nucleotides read TGCGCCAGCAGCCAAGTTGTAGCGGGAGGGCAATACGAGCAGTACTTC.

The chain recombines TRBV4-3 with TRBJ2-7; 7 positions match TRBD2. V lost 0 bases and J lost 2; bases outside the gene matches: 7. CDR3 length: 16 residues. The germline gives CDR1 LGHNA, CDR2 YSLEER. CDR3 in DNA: TGCGCCAGCAGCCAAGATTGGAGCGGGGCCCCCTACGAGCAGTACTTC. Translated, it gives CASSQDWSGAPYEQYF.

The CDR3 region has the DNA TGTGCCAGCAGCGTCTCGACTAGGGGGCACGTGGAGTCGGACACTGAAGCTTTCTTT. Amino acid sequence: CASSVSTRGHVESDTEAFF. The chain has TRBV5-4 and TRBJ1-1, with TRBD1 matching 7 bases. V dropped 4 bases and J dropped 3; count of bases not matched to a gene: 21. This CDR3 is 19 amino acids long. Germline V gene data show CDR1 as SGHNT and CDR2 as YYREEE (reference sequence).

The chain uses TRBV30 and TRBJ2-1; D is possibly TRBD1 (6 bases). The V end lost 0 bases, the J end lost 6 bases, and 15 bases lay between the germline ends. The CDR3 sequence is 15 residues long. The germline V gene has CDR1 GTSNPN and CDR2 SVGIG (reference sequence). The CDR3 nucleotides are TGTGCCTGGAGTGTGGACAGTCTTAAAGCCAATGAGCAGTTCTTC. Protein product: CAWSVDSLKANEQFF.

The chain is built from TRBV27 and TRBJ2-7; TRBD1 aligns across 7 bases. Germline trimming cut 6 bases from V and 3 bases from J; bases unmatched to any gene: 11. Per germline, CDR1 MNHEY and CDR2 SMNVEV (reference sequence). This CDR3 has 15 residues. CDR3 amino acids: CASRFSGDSFYEQYF. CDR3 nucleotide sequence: TGTGCCAGCAGATTCTCTGGGGACAGCTTCTACGAGCAGTACTTC.

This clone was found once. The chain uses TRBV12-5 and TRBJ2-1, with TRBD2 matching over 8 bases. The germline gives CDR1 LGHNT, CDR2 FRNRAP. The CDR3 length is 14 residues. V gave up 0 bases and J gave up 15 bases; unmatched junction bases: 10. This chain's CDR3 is CASGLVAGGPPRFF. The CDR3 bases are TGTGCTAGTGGTTTGGTGGCGGGAGGTCCCCCGAGGTTCTTC.

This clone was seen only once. Here the CDR3 reads CASSQETGSPSGANVLTF. CDR3 DNA sequence: TGTGCCAGCAGCCAAGAAACAGGGTCCCCCTCTGGGGCCAACGTCCTGACTTTC. V gene TRBV14 combines with J gene TRBJ2-6; D possibly corresponds to TRBD1 (6 bases). CDR3 size: 18 residues. V lost 0 bases and J 0 bases, leaving 12 bases between the germline ends. Germline loops: CDR1 SGHDN, CDR2 FVKESK.

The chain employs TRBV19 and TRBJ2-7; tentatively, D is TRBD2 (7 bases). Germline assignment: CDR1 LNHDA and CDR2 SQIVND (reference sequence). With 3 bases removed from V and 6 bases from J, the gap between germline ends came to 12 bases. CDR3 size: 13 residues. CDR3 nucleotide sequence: TGTGCCAGTAGTATCACGGGGGGCCGCGAGCAGTACTTC. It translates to CASSITGGREQYF.

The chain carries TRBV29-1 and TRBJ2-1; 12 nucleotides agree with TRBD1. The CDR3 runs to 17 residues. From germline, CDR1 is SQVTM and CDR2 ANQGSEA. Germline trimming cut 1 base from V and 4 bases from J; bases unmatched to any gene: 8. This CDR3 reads CSVEGGQGAQVYNEQFF. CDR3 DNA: TGCAGCGTTGAAGGGGGACAGGGGGCTCAGGTTTACAATGAGCAGTTCTTC.

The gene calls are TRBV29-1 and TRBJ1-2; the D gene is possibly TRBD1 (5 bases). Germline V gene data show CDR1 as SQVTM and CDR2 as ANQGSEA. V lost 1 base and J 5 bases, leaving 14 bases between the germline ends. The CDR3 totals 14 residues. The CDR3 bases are TGCAGCGTTGAAGGACAGACATTTGATTATGGCTACACCTTC. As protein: CSVEGQTFDYGYTF.

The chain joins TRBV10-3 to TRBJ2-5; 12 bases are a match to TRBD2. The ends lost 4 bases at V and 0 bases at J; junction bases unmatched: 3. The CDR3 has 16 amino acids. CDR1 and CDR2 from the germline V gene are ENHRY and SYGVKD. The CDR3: CAISGTSGENQETQYF. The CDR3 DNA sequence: TGTGCCATCAGTGGGACTAGCGGGGAGAACCAAGAGACCCAGTACTTC.

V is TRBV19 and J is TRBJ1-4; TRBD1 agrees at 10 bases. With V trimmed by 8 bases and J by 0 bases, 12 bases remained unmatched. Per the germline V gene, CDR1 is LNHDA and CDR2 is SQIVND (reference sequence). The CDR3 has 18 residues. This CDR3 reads CASGTGDSDFATNEKLFF. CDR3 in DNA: TGTGCCAGTGGGACAGGGGATTCTGATTTTGCAACTAATGAAAAACTGTTTTTT.

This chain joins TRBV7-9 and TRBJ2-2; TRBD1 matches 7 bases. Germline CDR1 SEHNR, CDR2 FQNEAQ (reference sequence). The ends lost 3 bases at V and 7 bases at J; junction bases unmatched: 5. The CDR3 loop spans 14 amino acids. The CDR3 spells CASSFEGAFGELFF. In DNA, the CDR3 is TGTGCCAGCAGCTTTGAGGGGGCCTTCGGGGAGCTGTTTTTT.

The CDR3 region is CASSGYSRRGILYGYTF. CDR3 bases: TGTGCCAGCAGCGGATACTCTAGGAGGGGGATCCTCTATGGCTACACCTTC. The V gene is TRBV9, the J gene TRBJ1-2; weak D call: TRBD1 (6 bases). V shed 3 bases and J shed 4 bases, with 22 bases lying between them. CDR3 length: 17 amino acids. Germline assignment: CDR1 SGDLS and CDR2 YYNGEE.

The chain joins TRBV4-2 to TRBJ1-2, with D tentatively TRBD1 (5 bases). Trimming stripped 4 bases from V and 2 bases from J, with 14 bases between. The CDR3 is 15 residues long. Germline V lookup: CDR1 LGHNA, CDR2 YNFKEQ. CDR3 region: CASSPGRGPNYGYTF. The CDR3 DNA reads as TGTGCCAGCAGCCCGGGTAGGGGACCGAACTATGGCTACACCTTC.

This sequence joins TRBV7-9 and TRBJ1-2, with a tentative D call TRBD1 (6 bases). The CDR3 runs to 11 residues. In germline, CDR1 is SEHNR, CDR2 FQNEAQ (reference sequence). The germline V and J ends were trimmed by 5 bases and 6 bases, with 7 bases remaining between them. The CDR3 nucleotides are TGTGCCAGCAGCAGACAGGATGGCTACACCTTC. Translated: CASSRQDGYTF.

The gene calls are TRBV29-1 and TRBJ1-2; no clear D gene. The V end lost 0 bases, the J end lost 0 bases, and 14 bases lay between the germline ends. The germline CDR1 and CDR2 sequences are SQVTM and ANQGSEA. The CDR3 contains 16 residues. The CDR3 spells CSVEDFAGPTNYGYTF. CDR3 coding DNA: TGCAGCGTTGAAGATTTCGCCGGACCTACTAACTATGGCTACACCTTC.

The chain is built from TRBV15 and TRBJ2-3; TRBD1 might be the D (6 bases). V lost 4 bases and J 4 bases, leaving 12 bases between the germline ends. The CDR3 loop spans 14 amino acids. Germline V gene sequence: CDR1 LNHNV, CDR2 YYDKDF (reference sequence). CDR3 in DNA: TGTGCCACCAGCACCGAGGGGGTGGCAGATACGCAGTATTTT. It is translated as CATSTEGVADTQYF.

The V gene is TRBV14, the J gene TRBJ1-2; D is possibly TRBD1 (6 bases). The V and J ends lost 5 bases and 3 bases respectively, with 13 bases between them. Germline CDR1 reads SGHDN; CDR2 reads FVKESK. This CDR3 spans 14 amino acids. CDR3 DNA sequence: TGTGCCAGCAGCTTGCAGGGGTCTTACTATGGCTACACCTTC. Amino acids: CASSLQGSYYGYTF.

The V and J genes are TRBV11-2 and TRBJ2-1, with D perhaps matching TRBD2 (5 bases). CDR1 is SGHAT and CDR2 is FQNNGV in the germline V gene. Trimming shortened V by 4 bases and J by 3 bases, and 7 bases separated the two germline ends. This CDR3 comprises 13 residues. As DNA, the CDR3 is TGTGCCAGCAGCTCTAGCCTCTACAATGAGCAGTTCTTC. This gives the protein CASSSSLYNEQFF.

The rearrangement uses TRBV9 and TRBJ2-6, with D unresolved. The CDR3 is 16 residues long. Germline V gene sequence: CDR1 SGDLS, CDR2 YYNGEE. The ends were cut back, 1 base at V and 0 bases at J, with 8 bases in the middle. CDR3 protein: CASSVSRLSGANVLTF. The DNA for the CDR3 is TGTGCCAGCAGCGTAAGCAGACTCTCTGGGGCCAACGTCCTGACTTTC.

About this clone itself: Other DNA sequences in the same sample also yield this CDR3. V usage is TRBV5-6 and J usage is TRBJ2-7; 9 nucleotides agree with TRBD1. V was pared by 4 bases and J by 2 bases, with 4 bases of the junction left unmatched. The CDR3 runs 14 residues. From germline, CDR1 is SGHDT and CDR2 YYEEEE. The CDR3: CASSPGQGPYEQYF. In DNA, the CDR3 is TGTGCCAGCAGCCCGGGACAGGGCCCCTACGAGCAGTACTTC.

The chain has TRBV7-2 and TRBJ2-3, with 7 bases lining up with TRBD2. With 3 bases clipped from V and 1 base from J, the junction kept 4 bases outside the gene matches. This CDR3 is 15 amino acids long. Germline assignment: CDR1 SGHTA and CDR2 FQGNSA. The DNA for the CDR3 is TGTGCCAGCAGCTTGGGGGGGTCCGGCACAGATACGCAGTATTTT. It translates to CASSLGGSGTDTQYF.

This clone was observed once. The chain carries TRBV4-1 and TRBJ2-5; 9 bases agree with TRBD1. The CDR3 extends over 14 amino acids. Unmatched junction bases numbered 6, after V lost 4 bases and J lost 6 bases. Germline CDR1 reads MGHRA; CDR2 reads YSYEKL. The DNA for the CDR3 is TGCGCCAGCAGCCCGAAACAGGGGGCGAAGACCCAGTACTTC. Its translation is CASSPKQGAKTQYF.

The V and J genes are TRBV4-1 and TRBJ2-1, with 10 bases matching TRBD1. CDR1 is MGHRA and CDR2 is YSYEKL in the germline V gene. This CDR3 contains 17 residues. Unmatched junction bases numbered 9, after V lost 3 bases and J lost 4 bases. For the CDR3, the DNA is TGCGCCAGCAGCCAGGGACAGGGGCCTTTCCCATACAATGAGCAGTTCTTC. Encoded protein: CASSQGQGPFPYNEQFF.

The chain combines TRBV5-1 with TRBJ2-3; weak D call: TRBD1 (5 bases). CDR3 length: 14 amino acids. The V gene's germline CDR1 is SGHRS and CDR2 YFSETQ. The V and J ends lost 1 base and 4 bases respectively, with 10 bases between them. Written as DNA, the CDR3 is TGCGCCAGCAGCTTGATCTGGGGCCCAGATACGCAGTATTTT. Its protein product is CASSLIWGPDTQYF.

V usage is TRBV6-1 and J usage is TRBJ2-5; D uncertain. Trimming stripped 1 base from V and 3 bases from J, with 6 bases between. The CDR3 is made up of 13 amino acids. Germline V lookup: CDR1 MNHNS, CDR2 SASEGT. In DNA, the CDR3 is TGTGCCAGCAGTGAAGTTGTCAAAGAGACCCAGTACTTC. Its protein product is CASSEVVKETQYF.